This T cell receptor (beta chain) was retrieved from a study of cytomegalovirus exposure and HLA in healthy donors. As concerns this clone: Its specificity is not known.

Overall study findings and caveats: A list of 164 TCR beta chains associated with cytomegalovirus was given.

This CDR3 region has 15 residues. Germline-derived CDR1 and CDR2 are SEHNR and FQNEAQ (reference sequence). V was cut by 0 bases and J by 5 bases, with 13 bases left in between. Method: immunoSEQ multiplex PCR; TCRdb's copy keeps in-frame clones and lacks some. The sample carries some 110,000 clones, less than 90% recorded once. Sequenced input: PBMCs. The TCR originated in a woman aged 18-29 years in good health and CMV-seropositive. J is TRBJ2-5 and V is TRBV7-9; a possible D gene is TRBD1 (6 bases). The CDR3: CASSLAGHRGETQYF. For the CDR3, the DNA is TGTGCCAGCAGCTTAGCGGGACACCGAGGGGAGACCCAGTACTTC.